The TCR beta chain described here comes from a study of blood T cell repertoires in COVID-19. Study context: The United States, Italy and Spain provided the acute and convalescent COVID-19 samples.

The germline V gene has CDR1 SGHTA and CDR2 FQGNSA. This CDR3 region has 14 residues. With 1 base removed from V and 8 bases from J, the gap between germline ends came to 9 bases. The method was immunoSEQ multiplex PCR; TCRdb's version includes in-frame clones alone and lacks a portion of them. Among approximately 230,000 clones, roughly nine tenths were seen once, and the ten largest hold 6% to 7%. Across 20 to 25 US areas, participants ranged in age from roughly 18 to 95 years. This sequence was found in a woman between 25 and 40 years old with acute COVID-19. The rearrangement links TRBV7-2 to TRBJ1-6; D not certain. Sequenced sample: PBMCs or T cells enriched from blood (not recorded which). The CDR3 region is CASSLGEPYSPLHF. The CDR3 coding sequence is TGTGCCAGCAGCTTAGGCGAACCCTATTCACCCCTCCACTTT.